This T cell receptor (beta chain) was identified in a study of cytotoxic CD8 clonotypes in ibrutinib-treated CLL. This clone was observed a few times. TCRdb's table, derived via immunoSEQ multiplex PCR, lists solely in-frame clones and lacks some. The sample carries 90,000 to 95,000 clones, more than 70% recorded once. V was pared by 5 bases and J by 2 bases, with 25 bases between. This CDR3 is 18 amino acids long. Germline values: CDR1 SGHTA, CDR2 FQGNSA. The source material was PBMCs, sampled after 24 months of ibrutinib treatment. The genes are TRBV7-2 and TRBJ2-7; TRBD1 is a possible D gene (5 bases). This clonotype was sampled from a human donor with chronic lymphocytic leukemia. CDR3 sequence reads: CASSQDRTTHRTTYEQYF. CDR3 nucleotides: TGTGCCAGCAGCCAAGATCGGACAACCCATCGGACAACCTACGAGCAGTACTTC.